This T cell receptor beta chain was sequenced during a study of graft-versus-host responses after intestinal transplantation. Across the whole study: Anti-thymocyte globulin induction, then tacrolimus and steroids for around 3 years, went to all recipients.

The CDR3 covers 12 residues. Germline assignment: CDR1 PRHDT and CDR2 FYEKMQ (reference sequence). The V end was cut by 5 bases, the J end by 0 bases, with 4 bases between. To note about this clone: What it recognizes is unknown.

Here immunoSEQ multiplex PCR was the method, and the copy in TCRdb shows in-frame clones only, minus some. The sample has tens of thousands of clones, 90% seen once; the top ten hold 1.3%. The source is a human donor who received an intestinal transplant. This material consisted of unstimulated CD8+ T cells sorted from spleen or lymph node cells, taken before intestinal transplant. The rearrangement uses TRBV13 and TRBJ1-1; D not resolved. CDR3 sequence: CASSLLNTEAFF. CDR3 DNA: TGTGCCAGCAGCCTACTGAACACTGAAGCTTTCTTT.